This T cell receptor (beta chain) originates from a study of T cell responses to AZD1222 COVID-19 vaccine. As concerns this clone: Its antigen is currently unknown.

General observations from the study: Only 5 or 6 AZD1222 recipients were seropositive at baseline. Vaccine-associated CD4 TCRs ranged over spike, dominating at 160-218 and 743-854.

The protocol was immunoSEQ multiplex PCR, while the TCRdb copy is restricted to in-frame clones and leaves out a portion. Of some 100,000 clones in the sample, around nine tenths were seen once. In germline, CDR1 is MNHEY, CDR2 SMNVEV (reference sequence). The CDR3 has 15 residues. Trimming took 7 bases from V and 2 from J; bases not matched to a gene: 9. This sequence was found in an adult who received the AZD1222 COVID-19 vaccine. The rearrangement links TRBV27 to TRBJ2-3, with 7 positions matching TRBD1. Specimen: peripheral blood, collected 28 days after the second AZD1222 dose. The CDR3 reads CASKPGDRPTDTQYF. CDR3 nucleotide sequence: TGTGCCAGCAAACCCGGGGACAGACCCACAGATACGCAGTATTTT.